Given below is one T cell receptor beta chain in context. What it recognizes is unknown. Germline CDR1 and CDR2: SGDLS and YYNGEE. Deletions cut 0 bases from V and 0 bases from J, with 10 bases between. The CDR3 has 16 amino acids. Naive CD8 cells lacked CD45RO and underwent positive selection for CCR7, leaving out terminally differentiated effector memory CD45RA+ cells. None of the donors, who were healthy HIV-negative adults, had recently had acute infections or vaccinations. Method: immunoSEQ multiplex PCR; TCRdb's copy keeps in-frame clones and lacks some. The sample gives fewer than 850,000 clones, approximately 97% of which show up once; around 0.25% is in the top ten. This sample was included in a study of shared clonotypes between healthy human individuals. Study-wide findings and caveats: It was the non-shared clonotypes that had lower generation probabilities than clonotypes shared by all four donors. Larger estimated richness was generally seen in naive subsets than in memory subsets.

Sequencing was done on a sample of naive CD8+ T cells sorted from blood. This receptor was taken from a man under 40 in good health. J is TRBJ1-3 and V is TRBV9; maybe TRBD1 (6 bases). The CDR3 DNA follows: TGTGCCAGCAGCGTAGAGGGACACCACTCTGGAAACACCATATATTTT. It yields the protein CASSVEGHHSGNTIYF.